Described below is a single TCR beta chain sequence and its context. What it binds is not known. The sample originates from a study of T cell clones after liver transplantation. As for the study in general: Liver transplant recipients had immunosuppression withdrawal attempted within 2 years. Post-transplant blood was tracked for graft-donor-reactive T cell clones identified in a pre-transplant mixed lymphocyte reaction. Timepoints were pre-transplant, pre-withdrawal, and after withdrawal was completed or failed. Findings and limits, study-wide: Rather than being deleted, graft donor-reactive T cells may have moved into the graft.

Clones were read by immunoSEQ multiplex PCR, and TCRdb kept only the in-frame ones, dropping some. The sample holds more than 70,000 clones, 70% to 90% seen once. The V and J ends lost 4 bases and 2 bases respectively, with 17 bases between them. Germline V gene data show CDR1 as SGHRS and CDR2 as YFSETQ. This CDR3 comprises 16 residues. Source: CD4+ T cells from blood, taken at the 22-month timepoint. This TCR was sampled from a human patient who received a liver transplant. The graft donor may be the source of some T cells. The gene calls are TRBV5-1 and TRBJ2-3; unclear D gene. Written as DNA, the CDR3 is TGCGCCAGCAGCCTTCCCTCAACAGCGTCCACAGATACGCAGTATTTT. It translates to CASSLPSTASTDTQYF. Full variable domain (missing parts from reference TRBV5-1 and TRBJ2-3): KAGVTQTPRYLIKTRGQQVTLSCSPISGHRSVSWYQQTPGQGLQFLFEYFSETQRNKGNFPGRFSGRQFSNSRSEMNVSTLELGDSALYLCASSLPSTASTDTQYFGPGTRLTVL.